One sample yielded the 2 T cell receptor beta chains listed below, sequenced in a study of PD-1 blockade in classical Hodgkin lymphoma. Libraries were prepared by immunoSEQ multiplex PCR; TCRdb keeps only in-frame clonotypes and omits some of them. The sample lists 43,000 or so clones; about 88% were seen once. Every patient experienced relapse after autologous stem cell transplantation, and brentuximab vedotin exposure varied. Sample: peripheral blood mononuclear cells (PBMCs), taken at baseline. The receptors here all came from a human donor with classical Hodgkin lymphoma.

The chain recombines TRBV6-1 with TRBJ2-6; D gene ambiguous. Trimming shortened V by 11 bases and J by 2 bases, and 7 bases separated the two germline ends. CDR1 and CDR2 from the germline V gene are MNHNS and SASEGT. The CDR3 extends over 12 amino acids. CDR3 loop: CAGITGANVLTF. CDR3 in DNA: TGTGCCGGAATAACTGGGGCCAACGTCCTGACTTTC.

The genes are TRBV9 and TRBJ2-7; D may be TRBD2 (6 bases). The V end was cut by 4 bases, the J end by 1 base, with 12 bases between. The CDR3 runs 14 residues. Per germline, CDR1 SGDLS and CDR2 YYNGEE. In DNA, the CDR3 is TGTGCCAGCAGCCCGGGGGACCGGTCCTACGAGCAGTACTTC. Protein sequence: CASSPGDRSYEQYF. The variable domain in full, completed from reference TRBV9 and TRBJ2-7, reads DSGVTQTPKHLITATGQRVTLRCSPRSGDLSVYWYQQSLDQGLQFLIQYYNGEERAKGNILERFSAQQFPDLHSELNLSSLELGDSALYFCASSPGDRSYEQYFGPGTRLTVT.